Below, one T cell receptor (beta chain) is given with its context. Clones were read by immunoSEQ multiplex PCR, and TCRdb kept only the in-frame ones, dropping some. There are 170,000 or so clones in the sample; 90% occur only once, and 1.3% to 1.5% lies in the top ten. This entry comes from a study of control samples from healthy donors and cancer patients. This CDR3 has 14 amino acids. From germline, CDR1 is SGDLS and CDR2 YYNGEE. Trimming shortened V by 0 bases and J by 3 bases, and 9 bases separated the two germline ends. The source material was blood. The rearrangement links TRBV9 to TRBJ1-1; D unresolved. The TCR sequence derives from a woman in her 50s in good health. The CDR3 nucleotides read TGTGCCAGCAGCGTAGGGGAAGCGGACACTGAAGCTTTCTTT. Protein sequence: CASSVGEADTEAFF.